The rows below give T cell receptor beta chains drawn from one sample of a study of T cells in Graves' hyperthyroidism and ophthalmopathy. From the multiplex PCR reads, TCRdb called clonotypes with MiXCR, one entry per CDR3 protein. Of about 500,000 distinct CDR3 sequences in the sample, around 14% are singletons; the top ten hold roughly 17%. Input material: blood. The receptors originated from a young woman with Graves' hyperthyroidism. Both conserved end residues are trimmed from each CDR3. Each record gives: V gene, J gene, D gene, CDR3 protein. The D gene is left open where the match is weak.

v_gene: TRBV11-3; j_gene: TRBJ1-1; d_gene: .; CDR3aa: ASSLSINTEAF
v_gene: TRBV3-1; j_gene: TRBJ1-1; d_gene: .; CDR3aa: ASSQDDIFARENTEAF
v_gene: TRBV18; j_gene: TRBJ1-1; d_gene: .; CDR3aa: ASSPGAQDTEAF
v_gene: TRBV11-2; j_gene: TRBJ1-1; d_gene: .; CDR3aa: ASSRPRAAEAF
v_gene: TRBV7-9; j_gene: TRBJ2-5; d_gene: TRBD1; CDR3aa: ASSLLAGTGEETQY
v_gene: TRBV12-3/TRBV12-4; j_gene: TRBJ1-1; d_gene: .; CDR3aa: ASSLAIGVRTEAF
v_gene: TRBV6-1; j_gene: TRBJ2-5; d_gene: TRBD1; CDR3aa: ASSGTGGWETQY
v_gene: TRBV7-7; j_gene: TRBJ2-1; d_gene: TRBD2; CDR3aa: ASSLFSSGSRNEQF
v_gene: TRBV10-3; j_gene: TRBJ1-1; d_gene: TRBD1; CDR3aa: AIMPGTGGAENTEAF
v_gene: TRBV29-1; j_gene: TRBJ2-3; d_gene: .; CDR3aa: SVESGSVPDTQY
v_gene: TRBV7-2; j_gene: TRBJ2-1; d_gene: .; CDR3aa: ASSSVASYNEQF
v_gene: TRBV5-1; j_gene: TRBJ2-7; d_gene: TRBD2; CDR3aa: ASSLGSSTSGIFYEQY
v_gene: TRBV19; j_gene: TRBJ1-1; d_gene: .; CDR3aa: TSSLGGGLNTEAF
v_gene: TRBV30; j_gene: TRBJ2-5; d_gene: .; CDR3aa: AWSPRLAETQY
v_gene: TRBV12-3/TRBV12-4; j_gene: TRBJ1-3; d_gene: TRBD1; CDR3aa: ASSNPRQGPGNTIY
v_gene: TRBV29-1; j_gene: TRBJ1-1; d_gene: .; CDR3aa: SVETRDYTEAF
v_gene: TRBV20-1; j_gene: TRBJ2-3; d_gene: TRBD2; CDR3aa: SASRLTSVDTQY
v_gene: TRBV2; j_gene: TRBJ2-1; d_gene: TRBD1; CDR3aa: ASSEGRGQDEQF
v_gene: TRBV19; j_gene: TRBJ2-3; d_gene: TRBD2; CDR3aa: ASNQLASTDTQY
v_gene: TRBV6-1; j_gene: TRBJ2-1; d_gene: .; CDR3aa: ASSERGNEQF
v_gene: TRBV2; j_gene: TRBJ2-2; d_gene: .; CDR3aa: ASSGARGTGELF
v_gene: TRBV12-3/TRBV12-4; j_gene: TRBJ2-1; d_gene: .; CDR3aa: ASSLAGASRWEQF
v_gene: TRBV20-1; j_gene: TRBJ2-2; d_gene: TRBD2; CDR3aa: GVSSGTKGGELF
v_gene: TRBV3-1; j_gene: TRBJ1-1; d_gene: .; CDR3aa: ASSQESRNTEAF
v_gene: TRBV6-1; j_gene: TRBJ1-5; d_gene: .; CDR3aa: ASSSAGSNQPQH
v_gene: TRBV4-1; j_gene: TRBJ1-5; d_gene: .; CDR3aa: ASSHPPQGNNQPQH
v_gene: TRBV14; j_gene: TRBJ2-2; d_gene: TRBD2; CDR3aa: ASSQETQLAGGPDTGELF
v_gene: TRBV19; j_gene: TRBJ1-1; d_gene: .; CDR3aa: ASSSGLSSSVAEAF
v_gene: TRBV30; j_gene: TRBJ2-5; d_gene: .; CDR3aa: AWSVHLDTQTQY
v_gene: TRBV18; j_gene: TRBJ1-6; d_gene: .; CDR3aa: ASSPDLLNSPLH
v_gene: TRBV2; j_gene: TRBJ2-5; d_gene: TRBD2; CDR3aa: ASSSTTSGRVETQY
v_gene: TRBV18; j_gene: TRBJ2-2; d_gene: .; CDR3aa: ASSPLSLSNTGELF
v_gene: TRBV27; j_gene: TRBJ2-5; d_gene: .; CDR3aa: ASNPTREWPKGTQY
v_gene: TRBV6-1; j_gene: TRBJ1-1; d_gene: .; CDR3aa: ASREGFAEAF
v_gene: TRBV3-1; j_gene: TRBJ1-1; d_gene: .; CDR3aa: ASSQPGTTEAF
v_gene: TRBV5-1; j_gene: TRBJ1-1; d_gene: .; CDR3aa: ASSLVGKTEAF
v_gene: TRBV7-9; j_gene: TRBJ1-5; d_gene: .; CDR3aa: ASSLDRNQPQH
v_gene: TRBV2; j_gene: TRBJ1-4; d_gene: .; CDR3aa: ASSPTEGEKLF
v_gene: TRBV19; j_gene: TRBJ2-3; d_gene: .; CDR3aa: ASSIEGQGADTQY
v_gene: TRBV3-1; j_gene: TRBJ2-7; d_gene: .; CDR3aa: ASSQTAGEQY
v_gene: TRBV5-1; j_gene: TRBJ1-5; d_gene: TRBD1; CDR3aa: ASSFDDRGTQPQH
v_gene: TRBV6-2/TRBV6-3; j_gene: TRBJ1-4; d_gene: .; CDR3aa: ASSPGDIATNEKLF
v_gene: TRBV12-3/TRBV12-4; j_gene: TRBJ1-1; d_gene: .; CDR3aa: ATAHGGRLTEAF
v_gene: TRBV7-8; j_gene: TRBJ1-1; d_gene: .; CDR3aa: ASSFRPKGVEAF
v_gene: TRBV5-1; j_gene: TRBJ1-4; d_gene: .; CDR3aa: ASNRGGDEKLF
v_gene: TRBV12-3/TRBV12-4; j_gene: TRBJ1-6; d_gene: .; CDR3aa: ASSFGRVGSPLH
v_gene: TRBV12-3/TRBV12-4; j_gene: TRBJ2-5; d_gene: .; CDR3aa: ASSLIAAETQY
v_gene: TRBV19; j_gene: TRBJ1-2; d_gene: .; CDR3aa: ASSIQKTESNST
v_gene: TRBV9; j_gene: TRBJ2-5; d_gene: TRBD1; CDR3aa: ASSQGQVQETQY